Sequencing of this TCR beta chain was carried out in a study of CD8 T cells in ankylosing spondylitis. 5'-RACE, quantitative and with molecular barcodes, yielded the TCR beta libraries. TCRdb reprocessed the 5' RACE reads with MiXCR, giving one entry per CDR3 protein. The sample records about 840,000 distinct CDR3 sequences, approximately 10% being singletons. Study findings and constraints: Among TCR beta sequences, a motif of fewer than 10 highly homologous variants appeared characteristic of ankylosing spondylitis blood. Prior literature has documented some motif variants in synovial fluid and blood from reactive arthritis.

As for this clonotype: Its antigen is currently unknown.

The receptor comes from a male donor with ankylosing spondylitis. The sequencing sample was made of blood, either unsorted or a sorted T cell fraction (not recorded which).

CDR3 in amino acids: CASSRRDLGDNSPLHF. CDR3 DNA: TGTGCCAGCAGCCGACGCGATTTGGGGGACAATTCACCCCTCCACTTT. The chain combines TRBV6-1 with TRBJ1-6, with D perhaps matching TRBD1 (5 bases). Germline CDR1 MNHNS, CDR2 SASEGT. The CDR3 spans 16 residues. V lost 6 bases and J 7 bases, leaving 19 bases between the germline ends.